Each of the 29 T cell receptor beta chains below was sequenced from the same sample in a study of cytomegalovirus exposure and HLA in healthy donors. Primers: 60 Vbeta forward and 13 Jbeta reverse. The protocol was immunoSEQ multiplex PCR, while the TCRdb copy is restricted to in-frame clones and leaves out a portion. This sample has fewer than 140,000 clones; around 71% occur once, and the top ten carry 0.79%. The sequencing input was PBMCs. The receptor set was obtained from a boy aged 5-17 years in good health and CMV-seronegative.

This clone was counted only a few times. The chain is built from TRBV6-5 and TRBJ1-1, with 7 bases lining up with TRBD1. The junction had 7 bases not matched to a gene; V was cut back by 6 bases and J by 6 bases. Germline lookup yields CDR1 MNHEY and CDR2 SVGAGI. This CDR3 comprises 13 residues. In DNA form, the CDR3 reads TGTGCCAGCAGACAGACAGGGATCGCTGAAGCTTTCTTT. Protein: CASRQTGIAEAFF.

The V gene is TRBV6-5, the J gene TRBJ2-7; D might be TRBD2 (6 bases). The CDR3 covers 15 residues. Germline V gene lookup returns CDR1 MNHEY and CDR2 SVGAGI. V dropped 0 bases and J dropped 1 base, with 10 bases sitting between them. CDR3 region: CASSYSRGGSYEQYF. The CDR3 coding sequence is TGTGCCAGCAGTTACTCCCGGGGAGGATCCTACGAGCAGTACTTC.

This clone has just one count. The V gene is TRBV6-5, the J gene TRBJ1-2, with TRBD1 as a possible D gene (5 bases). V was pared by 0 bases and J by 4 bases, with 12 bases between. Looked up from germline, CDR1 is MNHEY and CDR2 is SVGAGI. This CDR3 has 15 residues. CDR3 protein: CASSYSNKGIYGYTF. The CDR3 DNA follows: TGTGCCAGCAGTTACTCGAACAAGGGGATCTATGGCTACACCTTC.

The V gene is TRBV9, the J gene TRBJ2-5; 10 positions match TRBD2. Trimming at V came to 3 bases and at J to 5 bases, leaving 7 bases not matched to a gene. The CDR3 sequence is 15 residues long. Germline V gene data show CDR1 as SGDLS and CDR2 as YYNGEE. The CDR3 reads CASSAAGLALETQYF. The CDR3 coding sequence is TGTGCCAGCAGCGCCGCGGGACTAGCGTTGGAGACCCAGTACTTC.

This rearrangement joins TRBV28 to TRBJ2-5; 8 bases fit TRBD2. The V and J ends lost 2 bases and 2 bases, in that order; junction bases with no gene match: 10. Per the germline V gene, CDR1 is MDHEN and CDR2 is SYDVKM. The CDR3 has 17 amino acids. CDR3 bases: TGTGCCAGCAGTTTAGTAGGAGGAGTAGCGGGGCAAGAGACCCAGTACTTC. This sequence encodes CASSLVGGVAGQETQYF.

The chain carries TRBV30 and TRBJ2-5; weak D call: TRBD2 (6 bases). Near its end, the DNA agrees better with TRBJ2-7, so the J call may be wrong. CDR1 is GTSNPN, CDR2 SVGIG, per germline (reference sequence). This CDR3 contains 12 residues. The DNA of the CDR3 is TGTGCCTGGAGTAGGAGGGCGTACGAGCAGTACTTC. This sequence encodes CAWSRRAYEQYF.

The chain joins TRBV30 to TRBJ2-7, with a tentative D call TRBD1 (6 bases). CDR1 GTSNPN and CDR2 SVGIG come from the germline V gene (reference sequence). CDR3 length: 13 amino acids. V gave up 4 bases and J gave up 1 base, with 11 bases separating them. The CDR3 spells CAWNVGTSYEQYF. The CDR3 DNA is TGTGCCTGGAACGTAGGGACATCCTACGAGCAGTACTTC. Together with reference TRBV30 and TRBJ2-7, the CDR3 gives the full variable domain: SQTIHQWPATLVQPVGSPLSLECTVEGTSNPNLYWYRQAAGRGLQLLFYSVGIGQISSEVPQNLSASRPQDRQFILSSKKLLLSDSGFYLCAWNVGTSYEQYFGPGTRLTVT.

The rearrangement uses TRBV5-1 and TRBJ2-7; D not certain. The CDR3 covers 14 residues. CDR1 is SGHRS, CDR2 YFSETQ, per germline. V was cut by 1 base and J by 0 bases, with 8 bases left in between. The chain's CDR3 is CASSLSYSSYEQYF. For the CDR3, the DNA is TGCGCCAGCAGCTTGAGTTACAGCTCCTACGAGCAGTACTTC.

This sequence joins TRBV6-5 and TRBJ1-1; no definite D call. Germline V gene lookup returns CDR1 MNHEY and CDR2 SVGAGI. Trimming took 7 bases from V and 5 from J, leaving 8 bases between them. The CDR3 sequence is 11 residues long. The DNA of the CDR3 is TGTGCCAGCACCTCGGGGACTGAAGCTTTCTTT. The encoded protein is CASTSGTEAFF.

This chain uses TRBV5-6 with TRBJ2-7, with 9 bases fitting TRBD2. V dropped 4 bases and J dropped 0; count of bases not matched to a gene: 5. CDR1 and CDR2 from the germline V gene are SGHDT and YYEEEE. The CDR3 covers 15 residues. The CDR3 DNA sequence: TGTGCCAGCAGCACCCTAGCGGGACCCTCCTACGAGCAGTACTTC. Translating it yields CASSTLAGPSYEQYF.

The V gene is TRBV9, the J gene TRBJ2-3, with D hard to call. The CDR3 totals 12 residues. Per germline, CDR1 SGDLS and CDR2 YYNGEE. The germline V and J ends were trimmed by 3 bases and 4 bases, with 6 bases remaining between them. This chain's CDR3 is CASSGRSDTQYF. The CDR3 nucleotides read TGTGCCAGCAGCGGTAGATCAGATACGCAGTATTTT.

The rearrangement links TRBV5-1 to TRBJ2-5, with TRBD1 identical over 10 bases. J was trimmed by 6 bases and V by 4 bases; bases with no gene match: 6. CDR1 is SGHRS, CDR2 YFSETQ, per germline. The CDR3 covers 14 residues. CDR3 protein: CASSEPGQGKTQYF. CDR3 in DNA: TGCGCCAGCAGCGAACCGGGACAGGGGAAGACCCAGTACTTC.

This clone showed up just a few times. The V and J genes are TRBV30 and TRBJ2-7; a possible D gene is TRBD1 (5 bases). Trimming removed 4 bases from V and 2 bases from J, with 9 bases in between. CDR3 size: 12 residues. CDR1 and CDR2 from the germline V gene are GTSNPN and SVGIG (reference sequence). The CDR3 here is CAWKGLTYEQYF. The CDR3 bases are TGTGCCTGGAAGGGGCTAACCTACGAGCAGTACTTC.

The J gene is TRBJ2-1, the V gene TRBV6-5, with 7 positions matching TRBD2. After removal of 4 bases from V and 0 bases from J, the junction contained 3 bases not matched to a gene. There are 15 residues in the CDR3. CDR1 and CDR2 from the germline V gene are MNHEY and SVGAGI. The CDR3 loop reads CASSFGGNSYNEQFF. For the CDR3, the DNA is TGTGCCAGCAGTTTCGGGGGGAACTCCTACAATGAGCAGTTCTTC.

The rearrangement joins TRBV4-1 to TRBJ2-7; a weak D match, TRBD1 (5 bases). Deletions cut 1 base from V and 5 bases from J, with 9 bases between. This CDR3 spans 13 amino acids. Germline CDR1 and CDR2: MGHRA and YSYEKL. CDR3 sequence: CASSQVWGNEQYF. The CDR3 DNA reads TGCGCCAGCAGCCAAGTGTGGGGCAACGAGCAGTACTTC.

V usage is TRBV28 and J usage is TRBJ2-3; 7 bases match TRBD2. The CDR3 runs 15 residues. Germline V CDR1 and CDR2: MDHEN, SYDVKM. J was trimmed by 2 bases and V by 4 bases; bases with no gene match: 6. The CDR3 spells CASSSVGRATDTQYF. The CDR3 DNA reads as TGTGCCAGCAGTTCCGTTGGGAGGGCCACAGATACGCAGTATTTT.

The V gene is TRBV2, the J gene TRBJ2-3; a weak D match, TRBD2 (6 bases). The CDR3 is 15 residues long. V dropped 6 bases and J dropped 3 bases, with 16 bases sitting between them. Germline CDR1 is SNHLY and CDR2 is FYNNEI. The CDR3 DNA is TGTGCCAGCAGACCTCTGGCGGGGCTAACAGATACGCAGTATTTT. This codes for CASRPLAGLTDTQYF.

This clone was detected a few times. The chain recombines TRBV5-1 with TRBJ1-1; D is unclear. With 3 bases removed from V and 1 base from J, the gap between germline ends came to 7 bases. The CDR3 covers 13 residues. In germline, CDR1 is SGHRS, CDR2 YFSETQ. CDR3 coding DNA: TGCGCCAGCAGCTGGGCGGGGAACACTGAAGCTTTCTTT. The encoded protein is CASSWAGNTEAFF.

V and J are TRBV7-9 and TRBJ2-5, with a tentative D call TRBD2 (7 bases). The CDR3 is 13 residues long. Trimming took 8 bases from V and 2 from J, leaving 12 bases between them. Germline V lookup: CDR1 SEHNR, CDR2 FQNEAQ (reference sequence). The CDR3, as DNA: TGTGCCAGCTTGCGGGGGCGGCAAGAGACCCAGTACTTC. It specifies CASLRGRQETQYF.

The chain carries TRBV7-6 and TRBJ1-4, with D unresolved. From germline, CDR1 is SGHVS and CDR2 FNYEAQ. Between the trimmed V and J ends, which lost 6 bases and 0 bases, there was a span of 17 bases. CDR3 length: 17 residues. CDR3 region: CASSPRVELATNEKLFF. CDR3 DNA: TGTGCCAGCAGTCCGAGGGTCGAACTGGCAACTAATGAAAAACTGTTTTTT.

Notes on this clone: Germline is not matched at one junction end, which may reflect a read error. The CDR3 region has the DNA TGTACCAGCAGCCCCGGACAGTACACCGGGGAGCTGTTTTTT. Translation gives CTSSPGQYTGELFF. The chain has TRBV13 and TRBJ2-2, with a tentative D call TRBD1 (6 bases). The CDR3 totals 14 residues. Germline CDR1 reads PRHDT; CDR2 reads FYEKMQ (reference sequence). The whole variable domain, filled in from reference TRBV13 and TRBJ2-2, reads AAGVIQSPRHLIKEKRETATLKCYPIPRHDTVYWYQQGPGQDPQFLISFYEKMQSDKGSIPDRFSAQQFSDYHSELNMSSLELGDSALYFCTSSPGQYTGELFFGEGSRLTVL.

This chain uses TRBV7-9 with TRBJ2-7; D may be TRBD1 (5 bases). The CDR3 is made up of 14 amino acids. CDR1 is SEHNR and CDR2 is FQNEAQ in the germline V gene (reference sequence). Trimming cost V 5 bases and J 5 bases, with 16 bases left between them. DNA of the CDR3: TGTGCCAGCAGCCACCCGGGCCAAGGGGACGAGCAGTACTTC. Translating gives CASSHPGQGDEQYF.

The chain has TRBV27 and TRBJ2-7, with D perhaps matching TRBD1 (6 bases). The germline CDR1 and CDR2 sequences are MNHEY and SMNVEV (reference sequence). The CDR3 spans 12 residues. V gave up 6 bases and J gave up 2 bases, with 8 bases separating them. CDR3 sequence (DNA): TGTGCCAGCAGGACAGGAGCCTACGAGCAGTACTTC. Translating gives CASRTGAYEQYF.

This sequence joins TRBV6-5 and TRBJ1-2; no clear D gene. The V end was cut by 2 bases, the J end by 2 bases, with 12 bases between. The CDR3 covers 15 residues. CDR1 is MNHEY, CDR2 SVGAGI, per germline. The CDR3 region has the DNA TGTGCCAGCAGTTACGTTGCGGCGAACAACTATGGCTACACCTTC. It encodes CASSYVAANNYGYTF.

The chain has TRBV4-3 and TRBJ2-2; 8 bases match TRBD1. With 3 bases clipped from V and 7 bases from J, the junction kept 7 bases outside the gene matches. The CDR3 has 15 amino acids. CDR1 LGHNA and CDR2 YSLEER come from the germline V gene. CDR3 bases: TGCGCCAGCAGCCATTCAGGGGGCAAGGGCGGGGAGCTGTTTTTT. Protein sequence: CASSHSGGKGGELFF.

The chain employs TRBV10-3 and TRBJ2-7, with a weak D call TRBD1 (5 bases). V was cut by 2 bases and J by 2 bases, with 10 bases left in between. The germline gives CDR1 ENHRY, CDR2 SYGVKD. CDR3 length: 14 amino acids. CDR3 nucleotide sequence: TGTGCCATCAGTGAGGGGGCCAGGCCCTACGAGCAGTACTTC. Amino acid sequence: CAISEGARPYEQYF.

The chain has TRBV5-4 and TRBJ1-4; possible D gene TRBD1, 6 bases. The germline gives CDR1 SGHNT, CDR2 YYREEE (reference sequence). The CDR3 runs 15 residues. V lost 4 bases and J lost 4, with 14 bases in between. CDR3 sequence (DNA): TGTGCCAGCAGCGTTGGGGGCAGATTTAATGAAAAACTGTTTTTT. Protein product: CASSVGGRFNEKLFF.

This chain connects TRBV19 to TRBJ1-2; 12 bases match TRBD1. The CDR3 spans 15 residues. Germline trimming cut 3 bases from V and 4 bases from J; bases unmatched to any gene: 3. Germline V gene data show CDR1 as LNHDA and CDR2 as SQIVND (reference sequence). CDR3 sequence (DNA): TGTGCCAGTAGTATCGGGACAGGGGGCGCCTATGGCTACACCTTC. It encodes CASSIGTGGAYGYTF.

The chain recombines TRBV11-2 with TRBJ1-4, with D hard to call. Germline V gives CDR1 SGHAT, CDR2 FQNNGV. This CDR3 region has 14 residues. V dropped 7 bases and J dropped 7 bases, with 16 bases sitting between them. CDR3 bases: TGTGCCAGCACCCGGAATGGGCCGAGTGAAAAACTGTTTTTT. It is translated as CASTRNGPSEKLFF.